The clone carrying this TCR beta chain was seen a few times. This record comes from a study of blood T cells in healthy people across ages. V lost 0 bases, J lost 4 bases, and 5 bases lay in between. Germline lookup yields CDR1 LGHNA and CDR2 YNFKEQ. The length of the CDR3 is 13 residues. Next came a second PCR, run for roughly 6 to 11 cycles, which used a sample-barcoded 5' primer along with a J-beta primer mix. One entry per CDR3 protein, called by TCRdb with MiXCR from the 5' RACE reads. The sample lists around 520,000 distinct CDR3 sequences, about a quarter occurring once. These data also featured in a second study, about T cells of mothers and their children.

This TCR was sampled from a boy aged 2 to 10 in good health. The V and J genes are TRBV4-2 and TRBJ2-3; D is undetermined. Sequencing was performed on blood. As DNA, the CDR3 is TGTGCCAGCAGCCAAGAACCGGCAGATACGCAGTATTTT. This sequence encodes CASSQEPADTQYF.